One and the same sample provided the 9 T cell receptor beta chains below, sequenced in a study of T cell changes during pregnancy in multiple sclerosis. Libraries were prepared by immunoSEQ multiplex PCR; TCRdb keeps only in-frame clonotypes and omits some of them. The table includes approximately 120,000 clones, roughly 95% detected once. The sequencing here drew on peripheral blood, taken after pregnancy. The source is a female donor with multiple sclerosis, enrolled in a pregnancy study.

The chain uses TRBV28 and TRBJ2-6; TRBD1 agrees at 8 bases. The CDR3 spans 14 residues. The trim removed 8 bases at V and 5 bases at J, leaving 5 bases unmatched. CDR1 and CDR2 from the germline V gene are MDHEN and SYDVKM. Here the CDR3 reads CASAWTGRANVLTF. CDR3 DNA sequence: TGTGCCAGCGCTTGGACAGGGAGGGCCAACGTCCTGACTTTC.

The chain has TRBV27 and TRBJ2-7, with a tentative D call TRBD2 (6 bases). CDR1 is MNHEY and CDR2 is SMNVEV in the germline V gene (reference sequence). The ends were cut back, 4 bases at V and 4 bases at J, with 8 bases in the middle. The CDR3 totals 12 residues. The CDR3 here is CASSSRGYEQYF. The CDR3 DNA sequence: TGTGCCAGCAGTTCCCGGGGGTACGAGCAGTACTTC.

The chain couples TRBV6-1 to TRBJ1-5, with D perhaps TRBD1 (6 bases). With 1 base removed from V and 11 bases from J, the gap between germline ends came to 18 bases. Germline V gives CDR1 MNHNS, CDR2 SASEGT. The CDR3 has 15 amino acids. The CDR3 loop is CASSEVRGSGRAQHF. The CDR3 coding sequence is TGTGCCAGCAGTGAAGTTAGGGGGAGCGGAAGGGCCCAGCATTTT.

This chain links TRBV6-1 with TRBJ1-1; no clear D. This CDR3 contains 13 residues. Germline lookup yields CDR1 MNHNS and CDR2 SASEGT. The CDR3 bases are TGTGCTACGGGAGGGAAGGTGAACACTGAAGCTTTCTTT. As protein: CATGGKVNTEAFF.

The rearrangement uses TRBV19 and TRBJ2-1; D gene unclear. Per the germline V gene, CDR1 is LNHDA and CDR2 is SQIVND (reference sequence). The CDR3 is 13 amino acids. V was clipped by 2 bases and J by 6 bases, with 8 bases between them. This CDR3 is CASSIIASNEQFF. The CDR3 DNA follows: TGTGCCAGTAGTATAATAGCCTCCAATGAGCAGTTCTTC.

The V gene is TRBV2, the J gene TRBJ2-1, with 9 positions matching TRBD2. Germline V CDR1 and CDR2: SNHLY, FYNNEI. The CDR3 runs 15 residues. J lost 7 bases, V lost 7 bases, and 11 bases had no gene match. The CDR3 spells CASNAVAGGPNEQFF. In DNA, the CDR3 is TGTGCCAGCAATGCCGTCGCGGGAGGGCCTAATGAGCAGTTCTTC. Combining the CDR3 with reference TRBV2 and TRBJ2-1 gives the whole variable domain EPEVTQTPSHQVTQMGQEVILRCVPISNHLYFYWYRQILGQKVEFLVSFYNNEISEKSEIFDDQFSVERPDGSNFTLKIRSTKLEDSAMYFCASNAVAGGPNEQFFGPGTRLTVL.

This clone appeared a single time. The chain recombines TRBV2 with TRBJ2-2; maybe TRBD1 (6 bases). This CDR3 has 14 amino acids. Trimming took 1 base from V and 4 from J, leaving 7 bases between them. Germline CDR1 SNHLY, CDR2 FYNNEI. The DNA of the CDR3 is TGTGCCAGCAGTGAAGACAGGGCCACCGGGGAGCTGTTTTTT. It is translated as CASSEDRATGELFF.

V and J are TRBV2 and TRBJ2-7; 7 bases agree with TRBD1. Trimming took 6 bases from V and 0 from J; bases not matched to a gene: 5. This CDR3 contains 14 residues. Germline V gene data show CDR1 as SNHLY and CDR2 as FYNNEI. CDR3 amino acids: CASSFDRVSYEQYF. Here the CDR3 DNA reads TGTGCCAGCAGCTTTGACAGGGTCTCCTACGAGCAGTACTTC.

V is TRBV6-6 and J is TRBJ2-1, with 10 bases that match TRBD2. The junction had 12 bases not matched to a gene; V was cut back by 7 bases and J by 9 bases. Per the germline V gene, CDR1 is MNHNY and CDR2 is SVGAGI (reference sequence). The CDR3 is 15 residues long. The CDR3 loop reads CASKTLAGVLGEQFF. The CDR3 DNA reads TGTGCCAGCAAGACCCTAGCGGGAGTATTGGGTGAGCAGTTCTTC.